The rows below give T cell receptor beta chains drawn from one sample of a study of Tregs in tolerant kidney transplant recipients. TCRdb's table, derived via immunoSEQ multiplex PCR, lists solely in-frame clones and lacks some. Here the sample spans more than 70,000 clones, around nine tenths being singletons. The starting material was CD4+ T cells from blood (PBMCs), obtained 24 months after the transplant. These receptors were collected from a human patient who received a combined kidney and bone marrow transplant. The T cells may come from the graft donor. Both conserved end residues are part of each CDR3. Each record gives: V gene, clone size, D gene, J gene, CDR3 protein, CDR3 DNA. A D gene is named only where the DNA matches it firmly. Clone sizes are given selectively: once, few, many, or a class where the clone is expanded.

TRBV12-5	NA	TRBD2	TRBJ2-1	CASGTDGGTSPKNEQFF	TGTGCTAGTGGTACTGACGGCGGGACTAGCCCAAAAAATGAGCAGTTCTTC
TRBV5-4	once	NA	TRBJ2-5	CASSQPGGRQETQYF	TGTGCCAGCAGCCAGCCAGGAGGGCGACAAGAGACCCAGTACTTC
TRBV14	NA	NA	TRBJ1-3	CASSQDLPGSGNTIYF	TGTGCCAGCAGCCAAGATCTTCCGGGCTCTGGAAACACCATATATTTT
TRBV6-4	NA	NA	TRBJ1-1	CASSDSGRTEAFF	TGTGCCAGCAGTGACTCCGGTCGGACTGAAGCTTTCTTT
TRBV7-2	NA	TRBD2	TRBJ2-1	CASSGPGLAGGPVEQFF	TGTGCCAGCAGCGGACCGGGACTAGCGGGGGGGCCAGTCGAGCAGTTCTTC
TRBV7-2	NA	NA	TRBJ2-2	CASSSWAGLNTGELFF	TGTGCCAGCAGCTCCTGGGCGGGATTGAACACCGGGGAGCTGTTTTTT
TRBV4-3	NA	NA	TRBJ1-1	CASSQGTDTEAFF	TGCGCCAGCAGCCAAGGTACGGACACTGAAGCTTTCTTT
TRBV5-5	NA	TRBD1	TRBJ1-3	CASSSTGRGVGNTIYF	TGTGCCAGCAGCTCGACAGGGCGTGGAGTAGGAAACACCATATATTTT
TRBV10-3	once	TRBD2	TRBJ2-2	CAISGSGGAFIGELFF	TGTGCCATCAGTGGAAGCGGGGGGGCCTTTATCGGGGAGCTGTTTTTT
TRBV13	NA	TRBD1	TRBJ2-5	CASSVRQGAGETQYF	TGTGCCAGCAGCGTCCGACAGGGGGCCGGGGAGACCCAGTACTTC
TRBV27	NA	NA	TRBJ2-1	CASSEDMSYNEQFF	TGTGCCAGCAGCGAGGACATGTCCTACAATGAGCAGTTCTTC
TRBV11-3	NA	TRBD2	TRBJ2-1	CASSLRRLAPTAEQFF	TGTGCCAGCAGCTTAAGGCGACTAGCCCCTACCGCTGAGCAGTTCTTC
TRBV12-5	few	NA	TRBJ2-7	CASVPDGSYEQYF	TGTGCTAGTGTCCCCGACGGGTCCTACGAGCAGTACTTC
TRBV28	once	TRBD1	TRBJ1-6	CASSWDRGYNNSPLHF	TGTGCCAGCAGCTGGGACAGGGGGTATAATAATTCCCCCCTCCACTTT
TRBV29-1	NA	TRBD1	TRBJ1-2	CSVYDRVTNYGYTF	TGCAGCGTTTACGACAGGGTAACTAACTATGGCTACACCTTC
TRBV11-2	NA	NA	TRBJ1-1	CASTGWGGLTEAFF	TGTGCCAGCACCGGGTGGGGGGGTCTCACTGAAGCTTTCTTT
TRBV10-3	NA	TRBD1	TRBJ2-5	CAISYTGGQETQYF	TGTGCCATCAGTTACACAGGGGGCCAAGAGACCCAGTACTTC
TRBV16	NA	NA	TRBJ2-1	CASSQSGSDNEQFF	TGTGCCAGCAGCCAATCTGGAAGCGACAATGAGCAGTTCTTC
TRBV6-6	NA	TRBD2	TRBJ2-2	CASRPPGLEGGELFF	TGTGCCAGCAGACCGCCGGGACTAGAGGGCGGGGAGCTGTTTTTT
TRBV27	once	NA	TRBJ1-5	CASRRRSRQRINQPQHF	TGTGCCAGCAGACGTAGGAGCCGGCAGAGGATCAATCAGCCCCAGCATTTT